This entry is about one T cell receptor beta chain. Its antigen is as yet unknown. The source of the sample is a study of monozygotic twins with inflammatory bowel disease. Study-wide results and caveats: A distinction between different T cell subtypes was not possible. The data gave no support to a single strong IBD-associated signal or clonotype.

Per germline, CDR1 DFQATT and CDR2 SNEGSKA (reference sequence). The CDR3 length is 14 residues. For every sample, eight separate reactions were used to make cDNA. Template-switch reactions added UMIs with a 6-nucleotide sample barcode. TCRdb reprocessed the 5' RACE reads and keeps a single row for each CDR3 protein, giving no DNA. Recorded for this sample: around 220,000 distinct CDR3 sequences. Sequencing was carried out using blood. This sequence joins TRBV20-1 and TRBJ1-1; as DNA is missing, the TRBD1 call by TCRdb cannot be tested. The TCR was taken from a human donor with ulcerative colitis or Crohn's disease, or a healthy co-twin of an affected twin (not recorded which). CDR3 residues: CSASAGVGNTEAFF.